This T cell receptor beta chain was identified in a study of Ad26.COV2.S vaccination and SARS-CoV-2 variants. The study's findings and limits: Placebo recipients and vaccine recipients were similar in non-spike TCR breadth. Ad26.COV2.S recipients had broader spike-specific TCRs (P = 0.0014).

The treatment denotes: 15 to 20 received Ad26.COV2.S at low or high dose, single or two shots; about 5 received placebo; per-sample allocation not given. The study sampled participants on day 63 after the first vaccine or placebo injection. Only in-frame clones appear in the TCRdb table, and some are missing; sequencing was by immunoSEQ multiplex PCR. Here the sample spans hundreds of thousands of clones, around nine tenths being singletons. Germline trimming cut 4 bases from V and 6 bases from J; bases unmatched to any gene: 18. The CDR3 extends over 17 amino acids. The V gene's germline CDR1 is SGDLS and CDR2 YYNGEE. This clone came up once. The target antigen is unknown.

This chain connects TRBV9 to TRBJ1-1, with 7 positions matching TRBD1. This TCR came from a person aged 18-60 years who received the Ad26.COV2.S COVID-19 vaccine or a placebo. Material: peripheral blood, obtained in a trial of Ad26.COV2.S vaccine versus placebo. The CDR3 protein is CASSPSPKGGQQPEAFF. The CDR3 DNA reads as TGTGCCAGCAGCCCCTCCCCCAAAGGGGGCCAACAACCTGAAGCTTTCTTT.